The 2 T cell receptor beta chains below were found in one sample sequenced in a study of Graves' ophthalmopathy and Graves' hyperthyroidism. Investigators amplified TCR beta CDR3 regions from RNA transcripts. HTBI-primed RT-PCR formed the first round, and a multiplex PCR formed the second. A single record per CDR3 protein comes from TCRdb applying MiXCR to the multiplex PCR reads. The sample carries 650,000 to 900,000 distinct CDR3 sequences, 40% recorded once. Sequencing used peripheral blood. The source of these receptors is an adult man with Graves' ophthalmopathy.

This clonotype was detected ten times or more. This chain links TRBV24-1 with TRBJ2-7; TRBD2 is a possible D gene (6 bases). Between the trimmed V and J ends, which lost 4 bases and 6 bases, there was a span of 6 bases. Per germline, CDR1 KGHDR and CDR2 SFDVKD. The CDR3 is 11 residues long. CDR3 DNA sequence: TGTGCCACCAGTGAGGGGGGCGAGCAGTACTTC. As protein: CATSEGGEQYF.

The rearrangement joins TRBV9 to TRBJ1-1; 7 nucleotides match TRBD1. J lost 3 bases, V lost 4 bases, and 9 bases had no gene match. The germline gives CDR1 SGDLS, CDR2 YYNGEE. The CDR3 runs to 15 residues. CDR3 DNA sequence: TGTGCCAGCAGCCCGCAGGGGGGATGGGACACTGAAGCTTTCTTT. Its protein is CASSPQGGWDTEAFF.